The 30 T cell receptor beta chains below all came from one sample that was sequenced in a study of shared clonotypes between healthy human individuals. The method was immunoSEQ multiplex PCR; TCRdb's version includes in-frame clones alone and lacks a portion of them. The sample records about 640,000 clones, roughly 70% being singletons. Sequencing input: memory CD4+ T cells sorted from blood. Subset indicated: CD45RA-negative fraction. The receptors stem from a woman aged 25 to 39 in good health.

A remark on this clone: A read error is likely here: a far larger clone is one base away. The chain is built from TRBV19 and TRBJ2-6; possibly TRBD1 or TRBD2 for D (5 bases each). CDR3 length equals 18 residues. The germline gives CDR1 LNHDA, CDR2 SQIVND (reference sequence). Here the CDR3 reads CASSIAGRFYSRANVLTF. In nucleotides, the CDR3 is TGTGCCAGTAGTATAGCGGGGCGATTCTACTCTAGGGCCAACGTCCTGACTTTC. The full variable domain, in which reference TRBV19 and TRBJ2-6 provide the parts outside the CDR3, is DGGITQSPKYLFRKEGQNVTLSCEQNLNHDAMYWYRQDPGQGLRLIYYSQIVNDFQKGDIAEGYSVSREKKESFPLTVTSAQKNPTAFYLCASSIAGRFYSRANVLTFGAGSRLTVL.

The chain combines TRBV7-7 with TRBJ2-7; D remains ambiguous. There are 14 residues in the CDR3. CDR1 SSHAT and CDR2 FNYEAQ come from the germline V gene (reference sequence). Trimming took off 2 bases at V and 7 bases at J, with 15 bases between the two ends. This chain's CDR3 is CASSLSFAGGEQYF. The CDR3 nucleotides read TGTGCCAGCAGCTTATCATTTGCTGGTGGAGAGCAGTACTTC.

This chain connects TRBV5-8 to TRBJ1-5, with D possibly matching TRBD1 (5 bases). V was clipped by 2 bases and J by 5 bases, with 11 bases between them. CDR1 is SGHTS and CDR2 is YDEGEE in the germline V gene. This CDR3 region has 14 residues. CDR3 protein: CASSFQGGDQPQHF. The CDR3 DNA reads as TGTGCCAGCAGCTTTCAGGGTGGCGATCAGCCCCAGCATTTT.

CDR3 sequence: CASKQGHNQPQHF. CDR3 bases: TGTGCCAGCAAACAGGGTCACAATCAGCCCCAGCATTTT. This chain joins TRBV6-6 and TRBJ1-5; a possible D gene is TRBD1 (6 bases). This CDR3 comprises 13 residues. V was trimmed by 7 bases and J by 3 bases, leaving 10 bases between them. Germline CDR1 MNHNY, CDR2 SVGAGI (reference sequence).

The genes are TRBV28 and TRBJ2-3; D remains unclear. Trimming left V 5 bases short and J 7 bases short, with 16 bases between. The CDR3 has 14 amino acids. Per the germline V gene, CDR1 is MDHEN and CDR2 is SYDVKM. Here the CDR3 DNA reads TGTGCCAGCAGTCCCCCCTTTTGGTGGAATACGCAGTATTTT. This encodes CASSPPFWWNTQYF.

This chain links TRBV18 with TRBJ1-1; D may be TRBD1 (6 bases). The CDR3 has 13 residues. CDR1 is KGHSH, CDR2 LQKENI, per germline. V gave up 3 bases and J gave up 5 bases, with 10 bases separating them. The CDR3 nucleotides are TGTGCCAGCTCACCGGAAAGGGGGACTGAAGCTTTCTTT. This encodes CASSPERGTEAFF.

The chain links TRBV10-3 to TRBJ1-1; 7 bases fit TRBD1. Trimming removed 6 bases from V and 1 base from J; junction bases left unmatched: 5. Germline CDR1 and CDR2: ENHRY and SYGVKD. There are 14 residues in the CDR3. The CDR3 bases are TGTGCCATCAGGAATTCAGGGGGGAACACTGAAGCTTTCTTT. This translates into CAIRNSGGNTEAFF.

The chain employs TRBV4-1 and TRBJ1-1, with unresolved D. Germline values: CDR1 MGHRA, CDR2 YSYEKL. V shed 1 base and J shed 1 base, with 4 bases lying between them. The CDR3 length is 13 residues. The DNA of the CDR3 is TGCGCCAGCAGCCAAGGAGCGAACACTGAAGCTTTCTTT. Translation: CASSQGANTEAFF.

V gene TRBV6-4 combines with J gene TRBJ1-6; 7 nucleotides agree with TRBD1. The germline V gene has CDR1 MRHNA and CDR2 SNTAGT. V lost 2 bases to trimming and J lost 7 bases; unmatched junction nucleotides: 2. This CDR3 contains 14 residues. CDR3 residues: CASSDQGGNSPLHF. DNA for the CDR3: TGTGCCAGCAGTGACCAGGGGGGCAATTCACCCCTCCACTTT.

J is TRBJ2-3 and V is TRBV2; D unresolved. V lost 2 bases and J 3 bases, leaving 24 bases between the germline ends. CDR3 length: 19 residues. Germline CDR1 and CDR2: SNHLY and FYNNEI. The CDR3 reads CASSETRSDSYIGTDTQYF. The CDR3 DNA sequence: TGTGCCAGCAGTGAAACTCGAAGCGATTCTTACATTGGGACAGATACGCAGTATTTT.

The chain recombines TRBV6-4 with TRBJ2-3; a weak D match, TRBD2 (6 bases). Germline V CDR1 and CDR2: MRHNA, SNTAGT. V gave up 3 bases and J gave up 3 bases, with 13 bases separating them. The CDR3 has 15 amino acids. DNA for the CDR3: TGTGCCAGCAGTGAGGGGACTGCGCCGACAGATACGCAGTATTTT. Translation: CASSEGTAPTDTQYF.

The rearrangement links TRBV19 to TRBJ2-1, with a tentative D call TRBD2 (6 bases). The CDR3 runs 13 residues. V lost 4 bases, J lost 7 bases, and 11 bases lay in between. Germline lookup yields CDR1 LNHDA and CDR2 SQIVND (reference sequence). This chain's CDR3 is CASSTSARNEQFF. Written as DNA, the CDR3 is TGTGCCAGTAGTACTAGCGCCAGGAATGAGCAGTTCTTC.

This chain links TRBV2 with TRBJ1-1; 7 bases agree with TRBD1. The V gene end was trimmed by 8 bases and the J gene end by 3 bases; junction bases not matched to a gene: 6. Germline CDR1 SNHLY, CDR2 FYNNEI. CDR3 length: 13 residues. CDR3 in DNA: TGTGCCAGCGGCACGCAGGGGGACACTGAAGCTTTCTTT. This gives the protein CASGTQGDTEAFF.

Here the CDR3 reads CASSFTPYEQYF. In nucleotides, the CDR3 is TGTGCCAGCAGTTTTACCCCCTACGAGCAGTACTTC. V gene TRBV28 combines with J gene TRBJ2-7; no clear D. Germline CDR1 reads MDHEN; CDR2 reads SYDVKM. Trimming pared 3 bases from V and 2 bases from J, leaving 5 bases between. CDR3 length: 12 residues.

This clone turned up a few times. The rearrangement links TRBV28 to TRBJ1-2, with 8 positions matching TRBD1. This CDR3 has 13 residues. V lost 8 bases, J lost 8 bases, and 10 bases stayed unmatched. In germline, CDR1 is MDHEN, CDR2 SYDVKM. In DNA, the CDR3 is TGTGCCAGCCGGGAGGGACAGGTTAAGGGCTACACCTTC. This gives the protein CASREGQVKGYTF.

This rearrangement joins TRBV27 to TRBJ1-3; unclear D gene. Per the germline V gene, CDR1 is MNHEY and CDR2 is SMNVEV (reference sequence). Trimming stripped 6 bases from V and 0 bases from J, with 15 bases between. CDR3 length: 16 amino acids. CDR3 residues: CASSIPSRYSGNTIYF. The CDR3 DNA follows: TGTGCCAGCAGCATCCCGTCGCGGTACTCTGGAAACACCATATATTTT.

This clone was detected only a few times. This sequence joins TRBV10-1 and TRBJ2-2, with D perhaps being TRBD1 or TRBD2 (5 bases each). Trimming cost V 2 bases and J 4 bases, with 8 bases left between them. There are 14 residues in the CDR3. Germline lookup yields CDR1 WNHNN and CDR2 SYGVQD (reference sequence). The CDR3 region is CASSEGGGTGELFF. The CDR3 nucleotides are TGCGCCAGCAGTGAGGGTGGGGGCACCGGGGAGCTGTTTTTT.

The chain recombines TRBV6-1 with TRBJ2-7; D is ambiguous. The germline V gene has CDR1 MNHNS and CDR2 SASEGT. V gave up 4 bases and J gave up 4 bases, with 11 bases separating them. The CDR3 runs to 13 residues. CDR3 DNA: TGTGCCAGCAGTGTAGGCGGTATTTACGAGCAGTACTTC. This encodes CASSVGGIYEQYF.

This chain links TRBV23-1 with TRBJ2-1, with 11 bases fitting TRBD1. TRBV23-1 qualifies as an ORF whose function is uncertain. The CDR3 extends over 14 amino acids. V lost 11 bases to trimming and J lost 8 bases; unmatched junction nucleotides: 11. The CDR3 sequence: CAPLPGQGGDEQFF. For the CDR3, the DNA is TGCGCCCCACTCCCGGGACAGGGGGGGGATGAGCAGTTCTTC.

This sequence joins TRBV5-1 and TRBJ2-2; 11 nucleotides match TRBD1. Germline CDR1 SGHRS, CDR2 YFSETQ. After removal of 7 bases from V and 4 bases from J, the junction contained 6 bases not matched to a gene. The CDR3 contains 15 residues. The CDR3 coding sequence is TGCGCCAGCCTCACCGGGACAGGGGGCACCGGGGAGCTGTTTTTT. This sequence encodes CASLTGTGGTGELFF.

The rearrangement links TRBV5-1 to TRBJ2-7; D uncertain. CDR3 length: 12 amino acids. The ends were cut back, 5 bases at V and 6 bases at J, with 12 bases in the middle. Germline assignment: CDR1 SGHRS and CDR2 YFSETQ. The CDR3 nucleotides are TGCGCCAGCAGAAATCCCCCCGGCGAGCAGTACTTC. This sequence encodes CASRNPPGEQYF.

This clone showed up just a few times. This chain joins TRBV11-2 and TRBJ2-2; 14 positions match TRBD2. V shed 6 bases, J shed 4 bases, and the junction held 10 bases outside the gene matches. Germline V gene lookup returns CDR1 SGHAT and CDR2 FQNNGV. The CDR3 is 18 residues long. This CDR3 reads CASSPLTSGRAFTGELFF. The CDR3 DNA sequence: TGTGCCAGCAGTCCCCTGACTAGCGGGAGGGCGTTCACCGGGGAGCTGTTTTTT.

A few counts support this clone. The gene calls are TRBV4-1 and TRBJ2-2; possibly TRBD2 for D (6 bases). Germline-derived CDR1 and CDR2 are MGHRA and YSYEKL. Between the trimmed V and J ends, which lost 5 bases and 5 bases, there was a span of 12 bases. The CDR3 is 14 residues long. CDR3 loop: CASSSPGGTGELFF. The CDR3 DNA reads TGCGCCAGCAGCAGTCCTGGAGGGACCGGGGAGCTGTTTTTT.

The V and J genes are TRBV25-1 and TRBJ2-5; D call uncertain. This CDR3 is built from 11 residues. Trimming took 7 bases from V and 5 from J, leaving 8 bases between them. The germline gives CDR1 MGHDK, CDR2 SYGVNS. Here the CDR3 DNA reads TGTGCCAGCAACTCACTTGAGACCCAGTACTTC. Amino acids: CASNSLETQYF. The whole variable domain, filled in from reference TRBV25-1 and TRBJ2-5, reads EADIYQTPRYLVIGTGKKITLECSQTMGHDKMYWYQQDPGMELHLIHYSYGVNSTEKGDLSSESTVSRIRTEHFPLTLESARPSHTSQYLCASNSLETQYFGPGTRLLVL.

The rearrangement joins TRBV11-1 to TRBJ2-7; D perhaps matches TRBD2 (6 bases). CDR1 SGHAT and CDR2 FQDESV come from the germline V gene (reference sequence). V gave up 4 bases and J gave up 1 base, with 17 bases separating them. The CDR3 runs 16 residues. CDR3 region: CASSSGGLTFSYEQYF. The CDR3 nucleotides read TGTGCCAGCAGCTCCGGGGGACTTACTTTTTCCTACGAGCAGTACTTC.

This clone was seen at least ten times. This chain's CDR3 is CASSTGRANTEAFF. In DNA form, the CDR3 reads TGTGCCAGTAGTACGGGACGGGCGAACACTGAAGCTTTCTTT. The chain combines TRBV19 with TRBJ1-1; possible D gene TRBD1, 5 bases. The CDR3 extends over 14 amino acids. V shed 4 bases and J shed 1 base, with 10 bases lying between them. In germline, CDR1 is LNHDA, CDR2 SQIVND (reference sequence). Based on the CDR3 plus reference TRBV19 and TRBJ1-1, the full variable domain is DGGITQSPKYLFRKEGQNVTLSCEQNLNHDAMYWYRQDPGQGLRLIYYSQIVNDFQKGDIAEGYSVSREKKESFPLTVTSAQKNPTAFYLCASSTGRANTEAFFGQGTRLTVV.

This clone was detected many times. This sample includes further DNA sequences coding for the same CDR3. This chain uses TRBV5-1 with TRBJ2-7; 8 positions agree with TRBD1. CDR1 is SGHRS and CDR2 is YFSETQ in the germline V gene. After removal of 2 bases from V and 4 bases from J, the junction contained 8 bases not matched to a gene. The CDR3 runs to 15 residues. CDR3 protein: CASSFQQGASYEQYF. CDR3 sequence (DNA): TGCGCCAGCAGCTTTCAGCAGGGGGCTTCATACGAGCAGTACTTC. Combining the CDR3 with reference TRBV5-1 and TRBJ2-7 gives the whole variable domain KAGVTQTPRYLIKTRGQQVTLSCSPISGHRSVSWYQQTPGQGLQFLFEYFSETQRNKGNFPGRFSGRQFSNSRSEMNVSTLELGDSALYLCASSFQQGASYEQYFGPGTRLTVT.

This clone was detected once. The same CDR3 can be traced to other DNA sequences in this sample. This chain connects TRBV20-1 to TRBJ1-1; no clear D gene. This CDR3 has 11 residues. The V end was cut by 3 bases, the J end by 4 bases, with 6 bases between. Germline V gene sequence: CDR1 DFQATT, CDR2 SNEGSKA (reference sequence). CDR3 residues: CSARGGTEAFF. The CDR3, as DNA: TGCAGTGCTAGGGGTGGCACTGAAGCTTTCTTT.

The V gene is TRBV7-6, the J gene TRBJ1-1; 8 positions agree with TRBD1. The V and J ends lost 5 bases and 7 bases, in that order; junction bases with no gene match: 6. Germline-derived CDR1 and CDR2 are SGHVS and FNYEAQ. The CDR3 has 13 residues. This CDR3 reads CASSGRQGNEAFF. The DNA of the CDR3 is TGTGCCAGCAGCGGCCGACAGGGGAATGAAGCTTTCTTT.

This clone showed up just a few times. The chain is built from TRBV14 and TRBJ1-2; a weak D match, TRBD1 (5 bases). The CDR3 length is 13 residues. Trimming cost V 2 bases and J 3 bases, with 7 bases left between them. Germline CDR1 is SGHDN and CDR2 is FVKESK. CDR3 region: CASSQQGDYGYTF. The CDR3 coding sequence is TGTGCCAGCAGCCAACAGGGTGACTATGGCTACACCTTC.